Listed here is a single T cell receptor (beta chain). The data were obtained in a study of CD8 T cells in Susac syndrome. Germline CDR1 is MGHDK and CDR2 is SYGVNS. The CDR3 is 16 residues long. Unmatched junction bases numbered 7, after V lost 3 bases and J lost 2 bases. RNA amounts of about 0.45 to 1 ug underwent reverse transcription with random hexamers. From the immunoSEQ multiplex PCR reads, TCRdb called clonotypes with MiXCR, one entry per CDR3 protein. The sample records 150,000 or so distinct CDR3 sequences, 90% to 95% being singletons. The chain carries TRBV25-1 and TRBJ2-3, with 8 bases matching TRBD2. The sample taken for sequencing was CD4+ T cells from PBMCs. This clonotype was sampled from a human donor in good health. DNA for the CDR3: TGTGCCAGCAGTGACCCCCGCGGGGGGATCACAGATACGCAGTATTTT. Protein sequence: CASSDPRGGITDTQYF.